A selection of T cell receptor beta chains follows, all from one sample in a study of technical replicates of blood from a handful of donors. The protocol was immunoSEQ multiplex PCR, while the TCRdb copy is restricted to in-frame clones and leaves out a portion. In the table there are approximately 81,000 clones, approximately 78% of which are singletons. Sequenced sample: PBMCs. These receptors came from a human donor in good health. Some clones in this sample may be carry-over from other donors' samples. CDR3s include the opening cysteine and the closing phenylalanine or tryptophan. The D gene is left open where the match is weak. Size is omitted from some rows. Given values are once, few, many or a class for expanded clones.

clone size | D gene | J gene | V gene | CDR3 protein | CDR3 DNA
NA | NA | TRBJ2-5 | TRBV20-1 | CTLGQGQTQYF | TGCACCCTAGGGCAGGGTCAGACCCAGTACTTC
NA | TRBD1 | TRBJ2-5 | TRBV5-4 | CASSLTGSETQYF | TGTGCCAGCAGCCTGACAGGGTCCGAGACCCAGTACTTC
NA | NA | TRBJ1-2 | TRBV9 | CASSALRGYTF | TGTGCCAGCAGCGCCCTACGGGGCTACACCTTC
NA | NA | TRBJ2-7 | TRBV11-2 | CASTLGLSSYEQYF | TGTGCCAGCACCCTGGGGCTGAGCTCCTACGAGCAGTACTTC
NA | NA | TRBJ1-1 | TRBV2 | CASQGYAEAFF | TGTGCCAGCCAGGGTTACGCTGAAGCTTTCTTT
NA | TRBD2 | TRBJ2-1 | TRBV7-6 | CASSPSPGIAGANEQFF | TGTGCCAGCAGCCCTAGCCCCGGGATAGCGGGGGCTAATGAGCAGTTCTTC
few | TRBD1 | TRBJ1-5 | TRBV19 | CASSRTSRGASDYSNQPQHF | TGTGCCAGTAGTAGAACCTCCAGGGGGGCGTCCGACTATAGCAATCAGCCCCAGCATTTT
NA | TRBD1 | TRBJ1-2 | TRBV29-1 | CSVTGQGNGYTF | TGCAGCGTGACCGGACAGGGTAATGGCTACACCTTC
NA | NA | TRBJ2-1 | TRBV9 | CASSVAGVAYNEQFF | TGTGCCAGCAGCGTAGCGGGAGTGGCCTACAATGAGCAGTTCTTC
once | NA | TRBJ1-1 | TRBV6-1 | CASSEKAGRAFF | TGTGCCAGCAGTGAAAAGGCGGGGAGAGCTTTCTTT
NA | NA | TRBJ2-1 | TRBV5-1 | CASSSLRLHNEQFF | TGCGCCAGCAGCTCACTGAGACTCCACAATGAGCAGTTCTTC
NA | NA | TRBJ1-4 | TRBV29-1 | CSVVLTDEKLFF | TGCAGCGTTGTGTTGACAGACGAAAAACTGTTTTTT
NA | NA | TRBJ2-4 | TRBV11-2 | CASSLAPGDKNIQYF | TGTGCCAGCAGCTTAGCTCCAGGGGACAAAAACATTCAGTACTTC
NA | TRBD1 | TRBJ1-2 | TRBV4-1 | CASSRDGTGGLGYTF | TGCGCCAGCAGCCGAGACGGGACAGGGGGTCTCGGCTACACCTTC
once | TRBD1 | TRBJ2-2 | TRBV7-8 | CASSAADRVVELFF | TGTGCCAGCAGCGCGGCGGACAGGGTGGTAGAGCTGTTTTTT
NA | NA | TRBJ2-1 | TRBV9 | CASSAGRGEQFF | TGTGCCAGCAGCGCCGGTCGGGGTGAGCAGTTCTTC
NA | NA | TRBJ2-2 | TRBV29-1 | CSAWDGGSSTGELFF | TGCAGCGCTTGGGATGGGGGGAGTTCCACCGGGGAGCTGTTTTTT
NA | TRBD2 | TRBJ2-5 | TRBV7-9 | CASSAMTSWGETQYF | TGTGCCAGCAGCGCGATGACTAGCTGGGGGGAGACCCAGTACTTC
NA | NA | TRBJ1-1 | TRBV11-3 | CASSLSGQGNTEAFF | TGTGCCAGCAGCTTATCGGGACAAGGGAACACTGAAGCTTTCTTT
NA | NA | TRBJ2-7 | TRBV27 | CASSLSHSSLVSYEQYF | TGTGCCAGCAGTTTATCGCACTCGTCCCTAGTTTCGTACGAGCAGTACTTC
few | NA | TRBJ2-7 | TRBV30 | CAWSRAVRSYEQYF | TGTGCCTGGAGTCGTGCGGTTCGATCCTACGAGCAGTACTTC
NA | TRBD1 | TRBJ2-1 | TRBV7-2 | CASSLGGDRGLNEQFF | TGTGCCAGCAGCTTAGGGGGGGACAGGGGGCTCAATGAGCAGTTCTTC